These 14 T cell receptor beta chains were all obtained from the same sample, sequenced in a study of cytomegalovirus exposure and HLA in healthy donors. The PCR made use of 60 Vbeta and 13 Jbeta primers. The repertoire was sequenced with immunoSEQ multiplex PCR; TCRdb's copy has only in-frame clones and lacks some. Among 150,000 to 200,000 clones listed, around four fifths were seen once. Sequencing was carried out using PBMCs. Receptor source: a young man in good health and CMV-seronegative.

This chain joins TRBV19 and TRBJ1-2, with D possibly TRBD1 on 6 matching bases. Trimming removed 3 bases from V and 4 bases from J, with 12 bases in between. From germline, CDR1 is LNHDA and CDR2 SQIVND (reference sequence). The CDR3 runs 14 residues. CDR3 protein: CASSIPGQTYGYTF. CDR3 bases: TGTGCCAGTAGTATTCCAGGACAGACCTATGGCTACACCTTC. The whole variable domain, filled in from reference TRBV19 and TRBJ1-2, reads DGGITQSPKYLFRKEGQNVTLSCEQNLNHDAMYWYRQDPGQGLRLIYYSQIVNDFQKGDIAEGYSVSREKKESFPLTVTSAQKNPTAFYLCASSIPGQTYGYTFGSGTRLTVV.

With regard to this clone: Relative to the germline gene, one junction end is altered; a read error may explain this. The J gene is TRBJ2-5, the V gene TRBV7-7; TRBD1 matches at 8 bases. The CDR3 is 15 residues long. CDR1 SSHAT and CDR2 FNYEAQ come from the germline V gene (reference sequence). CDR3 nucleotides: TGTGCTAGCAGTTGGACAGGGATGGCAGGGGAGACCCAGTACTTC. This translates into CASSWTGMAGETQYF.

This clone came up a few times. J is TRBJ2-1 and V is TRBV29-1; D perhaps matches TRBD1 (6 bases). Trimming removed 2 bases at V and 6 bases at J, with 8 bases between. The germline gives CDR1 SQVTM, CDR2 ANQGSEA. The CDR3 runs 12 residues. In nucleotides, the CDR3 is TGCAGCGTTGAAAGGACAGTCAATGAGCAGTTCTTC. It specifies CSVERTVNEQFF.

This sequence joins TRBV6-5 and TRBJ2-4; 8 nucleotides match TRBD1. J lost 6 bases, V lost 3 bases, and 4 bases had no gene match. The CDR3 extends over 14 amino acids. Germline V CDR1 and CDR2: MNHEY, SVGAGI. CDR3 nucleotide sequence: TGTGCCAGCAGTTATGACAGGGGAGGAAACATTCAGTACTTC. Encoded protein: CASSYDRGGNIQYF.

This chain links TRBV4-1 with TRBJ2-7, with D maybe TRBD2 (6 bases). This CDR3 contains 14 residues. CDR1 and CDR2 from the germline V gene are MGHRA and YSYEKL. Between the trimmed V and J ends, which lost 1 base and 0 bases, there was a span of 7 bases. CDR3 DNA: TGCGCCAGCAGCCAAGCGGGGGACTCCTACGAGCAGTACTTC. Protein: CASSQAGDSYEQYF.

The rearrangement uses TRBV9 and TRBJ2-2; a weak D match, TRBD2 (5 bases). Per the germline V gene, CDR1 is SGDLS and CDR2 is YYNGEE. The CDR3 consists of 15 residues. V was clipped by 4 bases and J by 3 bases, with 13 bases between them. CDR3 residues: CASSHGRTYTGELFF. For the CDR3, the DNA is TGTGCCAGCAGCCATGGACGGACTTACACCGGGGAGCTGTTTTTT.

Of note for this clone: An end of the junction does not agree with germline; a read error may underlie this. This chain joins TRBV7-7 and TRBJ2-7; the match to TRBD2 covers 9 bases. The CDR3 extends over 14 amino acids. Germline V gives CDR1 SSHAT, CDR2 FNYEAQ (reference sequence). In nucleotides, the CDR3 is TGTGCTAGCAGCCCCCAAGCGGGAGGAGGCGAGCAGTACTTC. It specifies CASSPQAGGGEQYF.

The sample holds one count of this clone. V is TRBV5-4 and J is TRBJ2-1; possibly TRBD1 for D (5 bases). Germline CDR1 is SGHNT and CDR2 is YYREEE (reference sequence). CDR3 length equals 15 residues. Trimming left V 4 bases short and J 5 bases short, with 16 bases between. CDR3 region: CASSPYSDRDNEQFF. The CDR3 nucleotides are TGTGCCAGCAGCCCCTATTCCGACAGAGACAATGAGCAGTTCTTC.

This clone has just one count. The rearrangement links TRBV6-5 to TRBJ2-1; the match to TRBD2 covers 8 bases. CDR3 length: 14 residues. V lost 2 bases and J lost 7; bases outside the gene matches: 4. Per germline, CDR1 MNHEY and CDR2 SVGAGI. The CDR3 DNA follows: TGTGCCAGCAGTTACCGGGAGGGGGGGAATGAGCAGTTCTTC. Translated, it gives CASSYREGGNEQFF.

The rearrangement uses TRBV4-3 and TRBJ2-6, with D possibly TRBD1 on 6 matching bases. Trimming shortened V by 0 bases and J by 2 bases, and 14 bases separated the two germline ends. This CDR3 has 18 residues. CDR1 and CDR2 from the germline V gene are LGHNA and YSLEER. The CDR3 nucleotides read TGCGCCAGCAGCCAAGATTGGGGTCGACAGGCTGGGGCCAACGTCCTGACTTTC. Its protein is CASSQDWGRQAGANVLTF.

V and J are TRBV11-3 and TRBJ2-1; 11 bases fit TRBD2. The CDR3 is 17 residues long. The V gene's germline CDR1 is SGHNT and CDR2 YENEEA. Trimming took 1 base from V and 4 from J; bases not matched to a gene: 6. CDR3 loop: CASSLVGLAGGYNEQFF. The CDR3 region has the DNA TGTGCCAGCAGCTTAGTGGGGCTAGCGGGAGGTTACAATGAGCAGTTCTTC.

The chain carries TRBV7-9 and TRBJ2-2, with D hard to call. Germline CDR1 and CDR2: SEHNR and FQNEAQ (reference sequence). The V gene lost 3 bases and the J gene lost 6 bases, with 14 bases spanning the gap. CDR3 length: 15 residues. For the CDR3, the DNA is TGTGCCAGCAGCTTTTTCTCGCCGGGTGCCGGGGAGCTGTTTTTT. This encodes CASSFFSPGAGELFF.

The chain is built from TRBV19 and TRBJ1-5; D is unclear. Trimming took off 1 base at V and 9 bases at J, with 16 bases between the two ends. The CDR3 contains 15 residues. Germline-derived CDR1 and CDR2 are LNHDA and SQIVND (reference sequence). CDR3 sequence: CASSIGQAAGGPQHF. CDR3 bases: TGTGCCAGTAGTATAGGTCAGGCCGCGGGTGGGCCCCAGCATTTT.

This chain joins TRBV2 and TRBJ2-3; 11 bases agree with TRBD2. Germline loops: CDR1 SNHLY, CDR2 FYNNEI. Losses at the gene ends were 7 bases for V and 5 bases for J; bases not matched to a gene: 2. The CDR3 runs 13 residues. CDR3 DNA sequence: TGTGCCAGCAAGACTAGCGGGGAAGATACGCAGTATTTT. It codes for CASKTSGEDTQYF.